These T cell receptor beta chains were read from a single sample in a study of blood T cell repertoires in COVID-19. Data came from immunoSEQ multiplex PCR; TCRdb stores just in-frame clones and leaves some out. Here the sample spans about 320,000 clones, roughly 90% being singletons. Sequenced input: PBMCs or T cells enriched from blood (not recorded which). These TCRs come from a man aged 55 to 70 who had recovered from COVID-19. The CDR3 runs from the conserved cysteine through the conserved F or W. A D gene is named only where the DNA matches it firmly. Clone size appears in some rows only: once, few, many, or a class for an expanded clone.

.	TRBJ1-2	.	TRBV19	TGTGCCAGTAGTAACTCACGGGGGAATAACTATGGCTACACCTTC	CASSNSRGNNYGYTF
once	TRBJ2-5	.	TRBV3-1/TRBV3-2	TGTGCCAGCAGCCAAGGTATAGCTCCAAAGGAAGAGACCCAGTACTTC	CASSQGIAPKEETQYF
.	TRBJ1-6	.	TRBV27	TGTGCCAGCAGTATATATAATTCACCCCTCCACTTT	CASSIYNSPLHF
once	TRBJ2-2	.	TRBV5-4	TGTGCCAGCAGCAGGAGCGGGAACACCGGGGAGCTGTTTTTT	CASSRSGNTGELFF
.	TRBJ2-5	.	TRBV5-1	TGCGCCAGCAGCTTAGGGGGACCCCAAGAGACCCAGTACTTC	CASSLGGPQETQYF
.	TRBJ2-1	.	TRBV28	TGTGCCAGCAGCCCGGTGAGGGGGTCCCCCTACAATGAGCAGTTCTTC	CASSPVRGSPYNEQFF
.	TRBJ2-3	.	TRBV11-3	TGTGCCAGCAGCTTAGGAGCAGGGGATACGCAGTATTTT	CASSLGAGDTQYF
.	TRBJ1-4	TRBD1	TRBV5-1	TGCGCCAGCAGCCCCGGGGACAGGGAAGTTAATGAAAAACTGTTTTTT	CASSPGDREVNEKLFF
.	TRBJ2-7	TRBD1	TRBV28	TGTGCCAGCAGTCCGCAATACAGGGGCTCCTACGAGCAGTACTTC	CASSPQYRGSYEQYF
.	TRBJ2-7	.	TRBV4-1	TGCGCCAGCAGCCCCACAGGAGATGCCTACGAGCAGTACTTC	CASSPTGDAYEQYF
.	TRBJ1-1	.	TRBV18	TGTGCCAGCTCACCCGGGGGACCTGAAGCTTTCTTT	CASSPGGPEAFF
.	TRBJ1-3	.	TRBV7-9	TGTGCCAGCAGCATCGCGGGCAGGGGTAATGGAAACACCATATATTTT	CASSIAGRGNGNTIYF
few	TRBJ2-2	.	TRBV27	TGTGCCAGCAGTTTCACAAGATTGACCGGGGAGCTGTTTTTT	CASSFTRLTGELFF
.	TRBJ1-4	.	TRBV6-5	TGTGCCAGCAGACCGGGACACAGAGGTGAAAAACTGTTTTTT	CASRPGHRGEKLFF
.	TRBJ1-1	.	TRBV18	TGTGCCAGCTCACCACGAACAGGGACGAACACTGAAGCTTTCTTT	CASSPRTGTNTEAFF
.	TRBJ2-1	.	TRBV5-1	TGCGCCAGCAGCTTGGGGCCGACCTACAATGAGCAGTTCTTC	CASSLGPTYNEQFF
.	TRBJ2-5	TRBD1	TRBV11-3	TGTGCCAGCAGCAACGGACAGGGGGCCCGTCAGGAGACCCAGTACTTC	CASSNGQGARQETQYF
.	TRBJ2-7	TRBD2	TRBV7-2	TGTGCCAGCAGCTTAGTCAGCGGGAGTAGGGACGAGCAGTACTTC	CASSLVSGSRDEQYF
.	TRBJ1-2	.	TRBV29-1	TGCAGCGTTGACAGGGACGGGAGAGGCTACACCTTC	CSVDRDGRGYTF
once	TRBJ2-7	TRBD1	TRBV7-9	TGTGCCAGCAGCCCGCAAAGGGGGCGTAATCTCGAGCAGTACTTC	CASSPQRGRNLEQYF
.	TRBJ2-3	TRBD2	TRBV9	TGTGCCAGCAGCGGACTAGCGGGAGCGGTGGATACGCAGTATTTT	CASSGLAGAVDTQYF
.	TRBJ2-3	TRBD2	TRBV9	TGTGCCAGCAGCAAGGGACTAGCGGTTCCAGATACGCAGTATTTT	CASSKGLAVPDTQYF
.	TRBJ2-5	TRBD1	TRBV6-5	TGTGCCAGCACATTCGGGACAGGGGGCCAGGAGACCCAGTACTTC	CASTFGTGGQETQYF
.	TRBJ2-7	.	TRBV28	TGTGCCAGCAGCTCTACCGACGAGCAGTACTTC	CASSSTDEQYF
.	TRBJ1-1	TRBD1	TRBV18	TGTGCCAGCTCACCACAAAGATCAGGGGGTGGTGGCACTGAAGCTTTCTTT	CASSPQRSGGGGTEAFF
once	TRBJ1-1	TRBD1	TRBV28	TGTGCCAGCAGTCCATCGGAGTACAGGGGGCGAGGAGCTTTCTTT	CASSPSEYRGRGAFF
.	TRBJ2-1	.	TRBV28	TGTGCCAGCGGCAGTAGCGGCTACAATGAGCAGTTCTTC	CASGSSGYNEQFF
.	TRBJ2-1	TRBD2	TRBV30	TGTGCCTGGAGTGTATTTCCCAGCGGGAGGATCTTC	CAWSVFPSGRIF
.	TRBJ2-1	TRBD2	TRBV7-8	TGTGCCAGCAGCGCACTAGCGGGAGGCGACTACAATGAGCAGTTCTTC	CASSALAGGDYNEQFF
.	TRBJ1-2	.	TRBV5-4	TGTGCCAGCAGCTTGGCCGATTTGGGCCAGAGCTATGGCTACACCTTC	CASSLADLGQSYGYTF
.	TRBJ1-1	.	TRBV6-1	TGTGCCAGCAGTGAACCGGGTAATACTGAAGCTTTCTTT	CASSEPGNTEAFF
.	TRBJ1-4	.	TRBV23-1	TGCGCCAGCAGTCAATCAAGGTCGCAGGGAGGGGAAAAACTGTTTTTT	CASSQSRSQGGEKLFF
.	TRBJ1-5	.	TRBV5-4	TGTGCCAGCAGCTTGGGCGGGCCGGATAGCAATCAGCCCCAGCATTTT	CASSLGGPDSNQPQHF